This T cell receptor beta chain was identified during a study of blood T cell repertoires in COVID-19. Turning to the study itself: Acute and convalescent COVID-19 specimens originated in the United States, Italy and Spain. In each case, the material was cDNA or gDNA derived from T cells, B-cell-depleted T cells, or PBMCs.

The CDR3 is made up of 13 amino acids. Trimming cost V 6 bases and J 4 bases, with 12 bases left between them. Germline assignment: CDR1 SGHNT and CDR2 YENEEA. Participants' reported clinical history set cohort assignment. Authors' data handling: Reference gene primer amplification gave nucleated cell count estimates. The assay was immunoSEQ multiplex PCR, and TCRdb's table has in-frame clones only and misses some. That table furnishes V, J and clone size, whereas the DNA furnished D and trimming. The sample includes roughly 170,000 clones, about 85% of them seen just once. V usage is TRBV11-3 and J usage is TRBJ1-1; D is possibly TRBD1 (6 bases). Source material: PBMCs or T cells enriched from blood (not recorded which). This TCR came from a woman in her 40s with acute COVID-19. The CDR3 DNA reads TGTGCCAGCAGTCACAGGGTAGGCACTGAAGCTTTCTTT. Protein: CASSHRVGTEAFF.